The 3 T cell receptor beta chains listed next were all sequenced from one sample in a study of OX40 agonist ivuxolimab in advanced cancers. The method was immunoSEQ multiplex PCR; TCRdb's version includes in-frame clones alone and lacks a portion of them. The data contain under 85,000 clones, around nine tenths of them seen just once; the ten biggest clones take up 4% to 5%. The sample in question was CD4+ or CD8+ T cells sorted from blood, obtained in a trial of the OX40 agonist ivuxolimab. All receptors come from an adult with an advanced solid tumor such as melanoma, head and neck, liver or kidney cancer.

The rearrangement uses TRBV2 and TRBJ2-1, with a tentative D call TRBD2 (6 bases). The germline V and J ends were trimmed by 8 bases and 6 bases, with 14 bases remaining between them. The CDR3 has 13 amino acids. CDR1 is SNHLY, CDR2 FYNNEI, per germline. The CDR3 DNA reads as TGTGCCAGCGACACGGGAGTTTTCAATGAGCAGTTCTTC. Amino acids: CASDTGVFNEQFF.

The chain has TRBV6-1 and TRBJ2-7; D remains unclear. V was shortened by 6 bases and J by 0 bases, with 6 bases between the two germline ends. Germline lookup yields CDR1 MNHNS and CDR2 SASEGT. CDR3 length: 12 residues. CDR3 bases: TGTGCCAGCAGCTTAAGCTCCTACGAGCAGTACTTC. Amino acid sequence: CASSLSSYEQYF.

The chain carries TRBV7-3 and TRBJ2-3; unclear D gene. Trimming pared 8 bases from V and 4 bases from J, leaving 7 bases between. This CDR3 is 11 amino acids long. Germline CDR1 and CDR2: SGHTA and FQGTGA. CDR3 protein: CASASSDTQYF. The DNA for the CDR3 is TGTGCCAGCGCCTCCTCAGATACGCAGTATTTT. Filled out from reference TRBV7-3 and TRBJ2-3, the complete variable domain reads GAGVSQTPSNKVTEKGKYVELRCDPISGHTALYWYRQSLGQGPEFLIYFQGTGAADDSGLPNDRFFAVRPEGSVSTLKIQRTERGDSAVYLCASASSDTQYFGPGTRLTVL.